This T cell receptor (beta chain) derives from a study of T cell changes during pregnancy in multiple sclerosis. Germline-derived CDR1 and CDR2 are MGHDK and SYGVNS. V dropped 3 bases and J dropped 4; count of bases not matched to a gene: 5. The CDR3 consists of 15 residues. Profiled with immunoSEQ multiplex PCR; TCRdb holds only in-frame clones, not every one. The table lists around 81,000 clones, around 90% of them singletons, with over 3.5% in the top ten. The TCR comes from a female donor in good health, enrolled as a control in a pregnancy study. This chain uses TRBV25-1 with TRBJ1-2, with 10 bases aligning to TRBD1. This material consisted of peripheral blood, taken after pregnancy. CDR3 sequence (DNA): TGTGCCAGCAGTGAGAGGACAGGGGGACTCTATGGCTACACCTTC. Protein product: CASSERTGGLYGYTF.